A selection of T cell receptor beta chains follows, all from one sample in a study of T cell responses to AZD1222 COVID-19 vaccine. Measured with immunoSEQ multiplex PCR; TCRdb has only the in-frame clones, and not every one. The table has over 150,000 clones, almost 90% seen once. This specimen consisted of peripheral blood, obtained 28 days after the second AZD1222 dose. Every receptor here comes from an adult who received the AZD1222 COVID-19 vaccine. CDR3s include the opening cysteine and the closing phenylalanine or tryptophan. D genes are given only for firm matches. Only part of the rows carry a size: once, few, many, or a class if the clone is expanded.

len | abundance | j_gene | v_gene | d_gene | CDR3aa | CDR3nt
18 | - | TRBJ2-5 | TRBV13 | TRBD2 | CASSLAPVLAGGPETQYF | TGTGCCAGCAGCTTAGCCCCGGTCCTAGCGGGGGGGCCGGAGACCCAGTACTTC
12 | - | TRBJ2-3 | TRBV7-8 | - | CASSLAVDTQYF | TGTGCCAGCAGCTTAGCGGTAGATACGCAGTATTTT
15 | - | TRBJ2-2 | TRBV6-5 | TRBD1 | CASRTGTGGTGELFF | TGTGCCAGCAGGACCGGGACAGGGGGCACCGGGGAGCTGTTTTTT
16 | - | TRBJ1-2 | TRBV3-1/TRBV3-2 | - | CASSQVHGLADYGYTF | TGTGCCAGCAGCCAAGTTCATGGGTTAGCGGACTATGGCTACACCTTC
14 | - | TRBJ2-7 | TRBV5-1 | TRBD1 | CASSSDRVVYEQYF | TGCGCCAGCAGCTCGGACAGGGTTGTCTACGAGCAGTACTTC
12 | - | TRBJ2-7 | TRBV28 | - | CASSLNRVEQYF | TGTGCCAGCAGTTTAAACAGGGTCGAGCAGTACTTC
14 | - | TRBJ1-2 | TRBV7-2 | - | CASSLTAGNYGYTF | TGTGCCAGCAGCTTAACGGCAGGAAACTATGGCTACACCTTC
14 | - | TRBJ2-7 | TRBV6-5 | - | CASSYSRTAYEQYF | TGTGCCAGCAGTTACTCTAGGACAGCCTACGAGCAGTACTTC
14 | - | TRBJ2-1 | TRBV7-3 | TRBD1 | CASSWGQGANEQFF | TGTGCCAGCAGCTGGGGACAGGGGGCGAATGAGCAGTTCTTC
17 | - | TRBJ1-2 | TRBV23-1 | - | CASSQSDVSPPDLGYTF | TGCGCCAGCAGTCAATCGGACGTAAGCCCACCTGACCTGGGCTACACCTTC
13 | - | TRBJ2-3 | TRBV2 | TRBD1 | CARGDRAGDTQYF | TGTGCCAGGGGGGACAGGGCTGGAGATACGCAGTATTTT
14 | - | TRBJ2-2 | TRBV7-3 | TRBD2 | CASSTSGNTGELFF | TGTGCCAGCAGCACTAGCGGGAACACCGGGGAGCTGTTTTTT
14 | - | TRBJ2-4 | TRBV25-1 | - | CASSPGPPRNIQYF | TGTGCCAGCAGTCCGGGACCCCCCCGGAACATTCAGTACTTC
14 | - | TRBJ1-5 | TRBV10-1 | TRBD1 | CASSEGTGNQPQHF | TGCGCCAGCAGTGAGGGGACAGGGAATCAGCCCCAGCATTTT
16 | - | TRBJ2-3 | TRBV19 | - | CASSTPAGGRTDTQYF | TGTGCCAGTAGTACCCCGGCAGGGGGGCGCACAGATACGCAGTATTTT
17 | once | TRBJ1-1 | TRBV19 | - | CASSISGRAGGNTEAFF | TGTGCCAGTAGTATATCGGGCAGGGCGGGTGGAAACACTGAAGCTTTCTTT
11 | - | TRBJ2-2 | TRBV7-6 | - | CASREDGELFF | TGTGCCAGCAGGGAGGACGGGGAGCTGTTTTTT
16 | - | TRBJ1-1 | TRBV6-6 | - | CASRIDQGGGDTEAFF | TGTGCCAGCAGGATCGATCAAGGGGGAGGGGACACTGAAGCTTTCTTT
15 | - | TRBJ2-3 | TRBV4-1 | TRBD1 | CASSQGGQGADTQYF | TGCGCCAGCAGCCAAGGGGGACAGGGCGCAGATACGCAGTATTTT
16 | - | TRBJ2-1 | TRBV6-5 | TRBD2 | CASSNLAGGPYNEQFF | TGTGCCAGCAGTAACTTAGCGGGGGGGCCCTACAATGAGCAGTTCTTC
15 | - | TRBJ2-7 | TRBV19 | - | CASSTPTRGTYEQYF | TGTGCCAGTAGTACCCCCACCAGGGGAACCTACGAGCAGTACTTC
15 | - | TRBJ1-6 | TRBV6-5 | - | CASSYPDRRGSPLHF | TGTGCCAGCAGTTATCCAGACAGGCGAGGTTCACCCCTCCACTTT
13 | - | TRBJ1-2 | TRBV11-1 | - | CASSLFGEYGYTF | TGTGCCAGCAGCTTATTTGGGGAGTATGGCTACACCTTC
15 | - | TRBJ1-3 | TRBV21-1 | - | CASSAWLCSGNTIYF | TGTGCCAGCAGCGCCTGGCTCTGCTCTGGAAACACCATATATTTT
16 | - | TRBJ2-3 | TRBV28 | - | CASSFLGASSTDTQYF | TGTGCCAGCAGTTTCCTGGGGGCCTCTAGCACAGATACGCAGTATTTT
16 | once | TRBJ1-2 | TRBV5-1 | - | CASSARQESNNYGYTF | TGCGCCAGCAGCGCCAGACAGGAATCTAATAACTATGGCTACACCTTC
14 | - | TRBJ2-7 | TRBV19 | - | CASSFRRSSYEQYF | TGTGCCAGTAGCTTCAGGCGATCCTCCTACGAGCAGTACTTC
14 | - | TRBJ1-1 | TRBV4-2 | - | CASSQVGMNTEAFF | TGTGCCAGCAGCCAGGTCGGTATGAACACTGAAGCTTTCTTT
14 | - | TRBJ2-3 | TRBV19 | - | CASSTSRGTDTQYF | TGTGCCAGTAGTACATCCAGGGGCACAGATACGCAGTATTTT
13 | once | TRBJ2-7 | TRBV2 | - | CASSTDYLYEQYF | TGTGCCAGCTCCACCGACTACCTCTACGAGCAGTACTTC
15 | - | TRBJ2-7 | TRBV5-8 | TRBD2 | CASKPGRGIGNEQYF | TGTGCCAGCAAGCCGGGGAGGGGTATTGGTAACGAGCAGTACTTC
19 | - | TRBJ2-6 | TRBV19 | TRBD1 | CASIEPPGTGGSGANVLTF | TGTGCCAGTATCGAACCGCCGGGGACAGGGGGCTCTGGGGCCAACGTCCTGACTTTC
15 | - | TRBJ2-7 | TRBV4-1 | - | CASSQNTGTPYEQYF | TGCGCCAGCAGCCAAAACACGGGGACACCCTACGAGCAGTACTTC
12 | - | TRBJ1-2 | TRBV12-3/TRBV12-4 | - | CASAVRVGGYTF | TGTGCCAGCGCCGTGAGGGTGGGAGGCTACACCTTC
12 | - | TRBJ2-7 | TRBV5-1 | - | CASSLYKYEQYF | TGCGCCAGCAGCTTATACAAGTACGAGCAGTACTTC
14 | - | TRBJ1-4 | TRBV7-2 | - | CASSARDGNEKLFF | TGTGCCAGCAGCGCACGGGACGGGAATGAAAAACTGTTTTTT
12 | - | TRBJ1-1 | TRBV15 | - | CATSIGYTEAFF | TGTGCCACCAGCATTGGATACACTGAAGCTTTCTTT
16 | - | TRBJ1-5 | TRBV4-1 | TRBD1 | CASSHPGQGFSQPQHF | TGCGCCAGCAGCCACCCAGGACAGGGCTTTTCCCAGCCCCAGCATTTT
16 | - | TRBJ1-1 | TRBV5-1 | - | CASSRTGDLMNTEAFF | TGCGCCAGCAGCCGTACAGGAGACCTTATGAACACTGAAGCTTTCTTT
15 | - | TRBJ1-1 | TRBV7-2 | - | CASSLAAAVNTEAFF | TGTGCCAGCAGCTTAGCGGCAGCTGTGAACACTGAAGCTTTCTTT
14 | - | TRBJ1-1 | TRBV12-5 | TRBD1 | CASGFGTGDTEAFF | TGTGCTAGTGGTTTCGGGACAGGGGACACTGAAGCTTTCTTT
14 | medium-sized | TRBJ2-2 | TRBV11-1 | - | CASSLTSNTGELFF | TGTGCCAGCAGCTTAACTAGCAACACCGGGGAGCTGTTTTTT
15 | - | TRBJ1-2 | TRBV7-8 | - | CASSLDRSNNYGYTF | TGTGCCAGCAGCTTAGACAGGAGCAATAACTATGGCTACACCTTC
13 | once | TRBJ1-3 | TRBV9 | - | CASSVAQGNTIYF | TGTGCCAGCAGCGTAGCGCAGGGAAACACCATATATTTT
14 | - | TRBJ2-2 | TRBV7-7 | - | CASSPDVNTGELFF | TGTGCTAGCAGCCCTGACGTTAACACCGGGGAGCTGTTTTTT
15 | - | TRBJ1-5 | TRBV19 | - | CASSTQGQYNQPQHF | TGTGCCAGTAGTACCCAAGGACAGTACAATCAGCCCCAGCATTTT
14 | - | TRBJ1-6 | TRBV19 | TRBD1 | CASSQGADNSPLHF | TGTGCCAGTAGTCAGGGGGCAGATAATTCACCCCTCCACTTT